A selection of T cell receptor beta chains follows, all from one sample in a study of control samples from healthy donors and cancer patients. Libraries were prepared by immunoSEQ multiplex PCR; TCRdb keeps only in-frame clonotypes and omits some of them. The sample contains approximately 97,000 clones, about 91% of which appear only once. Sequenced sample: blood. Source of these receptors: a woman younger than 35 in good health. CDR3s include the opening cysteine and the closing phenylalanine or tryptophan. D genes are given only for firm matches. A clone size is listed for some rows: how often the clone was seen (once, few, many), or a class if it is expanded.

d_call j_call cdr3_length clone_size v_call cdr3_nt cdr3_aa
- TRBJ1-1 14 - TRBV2 TGTGCCAGCAGTGAATCGGGGGTATACACTGAAGCTTTCTTT CASSESGVYTEAFF
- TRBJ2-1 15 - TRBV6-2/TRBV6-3 TGTGCCAGCAGTTACTCTGGGGAACACTACAATGAGCAGTTCTTC CASSYSGEHYNEQFF
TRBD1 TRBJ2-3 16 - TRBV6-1 TGTGCCAGCAGTGAAGGGCAGGGGGCAGGCACAGATACGCAGTATTTT CASSEGQGAGTDTQYF
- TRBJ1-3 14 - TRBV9 TGTGCCAGCAGCGGAAGGAGGGCTGGAAACACCATATATTTT CASSGRRAGNTIYF
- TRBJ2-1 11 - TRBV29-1 TGCAGCGTTGAGCTAGGCTATGAGCAGTTCTTC CSVELGYEQFF
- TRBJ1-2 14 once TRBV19 TGTGCCAGCCTCGACCGGAGGGGGGCTGGGGGCTACACCTTC CASLDRRGAGGYTF
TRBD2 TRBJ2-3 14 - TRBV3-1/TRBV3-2 TGTGCCAGCAGCCAAGGGACTAGCGTGGATACGCAGTATTTT CASSQGTSVDTQYF
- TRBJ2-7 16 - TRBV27 TGTGCCAGCAGTTTTTCGCCCGCGGGACACACCTACGAGCAGTACTTC CASSFSPAGHTYEQYF
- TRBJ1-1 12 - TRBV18 TGTGCCAGCTCACCGGACGTCACTGAAGCTTTCTTT CASSPDVTEAFF
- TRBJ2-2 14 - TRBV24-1 TGTGCCACCAGTGAACCCTGGGGGTTCGGGGAGCTGTTTTTT CATSEPWGFGELFF
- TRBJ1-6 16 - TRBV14 TGTGCCAGCAGCCAGGACCCCGCACTCCCTTATTCACCCCTCCACTTT CASSQDPALPYSPLHF
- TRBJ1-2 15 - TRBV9 TGTGCCAGCAGCGCCCATGGTTTTTCGAGCTATGGCTACACCTTC CASSAHGFSSYGYTF
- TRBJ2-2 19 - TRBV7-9 TGTGCCAGCAACCTCCGGGAAGGGGGGGCCGACGCGAACACCGGGGAGCTGTTTTTT CASNLREGGADANTGELFF
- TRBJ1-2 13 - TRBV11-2 TGTGCCAGCAGCTTGGGAGGGGGGAACGGCTACACCTTC CASSLGGGNGYTF
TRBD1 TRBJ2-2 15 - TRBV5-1 TGCGCCAGCAGCTTGGGGACAGGACATACCGGGGAGCTGTTTTTT CASSLGTGHTGELFF
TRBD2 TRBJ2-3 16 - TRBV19 TGTGCCAGTACGGCCCTCGGCGGGAGGGGAGCAGATACGCAGTATTTT CASTALGGRGADTQYF
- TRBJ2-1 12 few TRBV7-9 TGTGCCAGCACCCTGGCGGTTGGTGAGCAGTTCTTC CASTLAVGEQFF
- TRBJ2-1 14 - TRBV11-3 TGTGCCAGCAGCTTAGATTTGTGGGTAAATGAGCAGTTCTTC CASSLDLWVNEQFF
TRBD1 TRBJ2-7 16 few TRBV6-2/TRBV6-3 TGTGCCAGCAGTTACTCGCGACAGGGGGGACCCTACGAGCAGTACTTC CASSYSRQGGPYEQYF
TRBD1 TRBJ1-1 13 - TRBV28 TGTGCCAGCACTCCCTGGGACAGGGGTGAAGCTTTCTTT CASTPWDRGEAFF
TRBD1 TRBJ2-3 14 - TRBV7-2 TGTGCCAGCAGCTTACCGGGACAGGGAAAGGGAAAGTATTTT CASSLPGQGKGKYF
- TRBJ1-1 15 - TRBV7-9 TGTGCCAGCAGCTCCCCGGACGGACCCCACACTGAAGCTTTCTTT CASSSPDGPHTEAFF
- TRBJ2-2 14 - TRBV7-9 TGTGCCAGCAGCTTGGGACAGAACACCGGGGAGCTGTTTTTT CASSLGQNTGELFF
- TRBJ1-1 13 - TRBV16 TGTGCCAGCAGCCAATTAAGAGGGACTGAAGCTTTCTTT CASSQLRGTEAFF
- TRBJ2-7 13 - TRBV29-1 TGCAGCGTTGGGGGGTACTCCTCCTACGAGCAGTACTTC CSVGGYSSYEQYF
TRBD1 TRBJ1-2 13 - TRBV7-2 TGTGCCAGCAGCTTATGGACAGGGGAAGGCTACACCTTC CASSLWTGEGYTF
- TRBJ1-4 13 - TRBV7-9 TGTGCCAGCAGCGACGGACCGGGGGGAAAACTGTTTTTT CASSDGPGGKLFF
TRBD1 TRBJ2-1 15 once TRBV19 TGTGCCAGTAGTATAACGGGGACAGGGTTCAATGAGCAGTTCTTC CASSITGTGFNEQFF
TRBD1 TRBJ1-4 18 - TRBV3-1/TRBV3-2 TGTGCCAGCAGCCCCTTATTCGGGACAGGGATTAATAATGAAAAACTGTTTTTT CASSPLFGTGINNEKLFF
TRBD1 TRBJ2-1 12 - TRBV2 TGTGCCAGGGGACAGCCTTACAATGAGCAGTTCTTC CARGQPYNEQFF
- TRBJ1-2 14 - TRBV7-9 TGTGCCAGCAGCTTAGACGGCTTTGGGTATGGCTACACCTTC CASSLDGFGYGYTF
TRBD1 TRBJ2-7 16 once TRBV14 TGTGCCAGCAGCCAAGATGTAACCCAGGGGGTGGACGAGCAGTACTTC CASSQDVTQGVDEQYF
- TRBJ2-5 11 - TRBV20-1 TGCAGTGCTAGCGGACAAGAGACCCAGTACTTC CSASGQETQYF
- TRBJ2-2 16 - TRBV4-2 TGTGCCAGCAGCCCCATGGCAGGGACGAACACCGGGGAGCTGTTTTTT CASSPMAGTNTGELFF
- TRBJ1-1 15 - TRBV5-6 TGTGCCAGCAGCGAAGAGGGATCTTCGAGAACTGAAGCTTTCTTT CASSEEGSSRTEAFF
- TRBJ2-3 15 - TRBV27 TGTGCCAGCAGCTCAGCAGGGATGGACACAGATACGCAGTATTTT CASSSAGMDTDTQYF
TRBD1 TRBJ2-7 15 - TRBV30 TGTGCCTGGAGTCTAACCGGACAGGGTGGCTACGAGCAGTACTTC CAWSLTGQGGYEQYF
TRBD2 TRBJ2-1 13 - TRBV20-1 TGCAGTGCTAGTCTAGCGGGGGTTGGTGAGCAGTTCTTC CSASLAGVGEQFF
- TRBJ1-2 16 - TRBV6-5 TGTGCCAGCAGTTATAGGACCAACTCAGCTAACTATGGCTACACCTTC CASSYRTNSANYGYTF
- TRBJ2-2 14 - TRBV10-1 TGCGCCAGCAGTGATATCGTTTCCACCGGGGAGCTGTTTTTT CASSDIVSTGELFF
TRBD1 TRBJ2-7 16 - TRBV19 TGTGCCAGTAGTATGACCGGGGACAGTTCGGTTTACGAGCAGTACTTC CASSMTGDSSVYEQYF
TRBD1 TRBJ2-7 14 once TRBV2 TGTGCCAGCAGATTCGGGGACAGGGTCAACGAGCAGTACTTC CASRFGDRVNEQYF
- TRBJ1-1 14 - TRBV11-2 TGTGCCAGCAGCTTAGTTTCAGGGAACACTGAAGCTTTCTTT CASSLVSGNTEAFF
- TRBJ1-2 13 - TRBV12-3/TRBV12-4 TGTGCCAGCAGTTTAAGGGAGCTCGCGGGCTACACCTTC CASSLRELAGYTF
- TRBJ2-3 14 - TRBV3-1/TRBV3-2 TGTGCCACCAGTTCTAGCGTAGTTAGAGATACGCAGTATTTT CATSSSVVRDTQYF
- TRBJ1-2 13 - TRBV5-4 TGTGCCAGCAGCTTAGACGGAAACTATGGCTACACCTTC CASSLDGNYGYTF